Following are 21 T cell receptor beta chains from one sample sequenced in a study of blood T cell repertoires in COVID-19 (dated by TCRdb to 2018 to 2021). Libraries came from the immunoSEQ multiplex PCR assay. Drawn from immuneACCESS, this table holds only the in-frame rearrangements with V and J called that TCRdb kept. Clones are partly lost; checked studies trace under half to an unresolved V gene and leave the rest unexplained. This sample comprises approximately 110,000 clones, about three quarters of them detected only once. In total, the top ten clones hold 3.5% to 5% of the sample. The sample was peripheral blood. All receptors derive from a human donor in a cohort sampled during active or convalescent COVID-19.

The chain carries TRBV10-3 and TRBJ1-5; the match to TRBD1 covers 10 bases. V gave up 6 bases and J gave up 4 bases; unmatched junction bases: 15. The CDR3 is made up of 18 amino acids. Per the germline V gene, CDR1 is ENHRY and CDR2 is SYGVKD. CDR3 residues: CAIRGHTQPGQGNQPQHF. DNA for the CDR3: TGTGCCATCAGGGGACACACTCAACCGGGACAGGGGAATCAGCCCCAGCATTTT.

The CDR3 DNA follows: TGTGCCAGCAGTTACTCGAGGGAAGGGGCCAAAAACATTCAGTACTTC. It is translated as CASSYSREGAKNIQYF. The chain carries TRBV6-6 and TRBJ2-4, with D tentatively TRBD2 (5 bases). The CDR3 covers 16 residues. With 0 bases removed from V and 1 base from J, the gap between germline ends came to 10 bases. Germline assignment: CDR1 MNHNY and CDR2 SVGAGI (reference sequence).

This chain connects TRBV4-3 to TRBJ2-1, with 7 bases matching TRBD2. V shed 1 base, J shed 1 base, and the junction held 1 base outside the gene matches. CDR1 is LGHNA, CDR2 YSLEER, per germline. The CDR3 is 15 residues long. CDR3: CASSQVGGSYNEQFF. DNA for the CDR3: TGCGCCAGCAGCCAAGTGGGGGGGTCCTACAATGAGCAGTTCTTC.

Concerning this clone: A read error may account for a junction end that differs from germline. The rearrangement links TRBV6-2 or TRBV6-3 to TRBJ2-7; D remains unclear. The CDR3 contains 13 residues. The germline V gene encodes CDR1 MNHEY and CDR2 SVGEGT. In DNA form, the CDR3 reads TGTGCCAGCAGATACTCAGGAGTCTACGAGCAGTACTTC. Its translation is CASRYSGVYEQYF.

The J gene is TRBJ2-2, the V gene TRBV7-3, with 12 bases that match TRBD2. The germline V gene encodes CDR1 SGHTA and CDR2 FQGTGA. V lost 3 bases and J lost 6; bases outside the gene matches: 2. CDR3 length: 15 residues. The CDR3 DNA reads TGTGCCAGCAGCTTCGGACTAGCGGGATCCGGGGAGCTGTTTTTT. Its translation is CASSFGLAGSGELFF.

This rearrangement joins TRBV9 to TRBJ1-6; D remains unclear. From germline, CDR1 is SGDLS and CDR2 YYNGEE. The CDR3 runs 16 residues. V was shortened by 4 bases and J by 0 bases, with 11 bases between the two germline ends. This CDR3 is CASSRTYFSYNSPLHF. CDR3 nucleotide sequence: TGTGCCAGCAGCCGGACTTACTTCTCCTATAATTCACCCCTCCACTTT.

In its sample, this clone was seen a few times. J is TRBJ2-7 and V is TRBV28; no definite D call. The CDR3 contains 13 residues. From germline, CDR1 is MDHEN and CDR2 SYDVKM. The V end was cut by 5 bases, the J end by 7 bases, with 15 bases between. The CDR3 bases are TGTGCCAGCAGTCCCCGACTGACTCGAGAGCAGTACTTC. Translated, it gives CASSPRLTREQYF.

The gene calls are TRBV7-9 and TRBJ2-5; tentatively, D is TRBD2 (7 bases). The germline V gene has CDR1 SEHNR and CDR2 FQNEAQ (reference sequence). The V gene lost 1 base and the J gene lost 4 bases, with 16 bases spanning the gap. This CDR3 is 16 amino acids long. CDR3 residues: CASSLGGGGGRETQYF. CDR3 bases: TGTGCCAGCAGCTTAGGTGGGGGAGGGGGTCGAGAGACCCAGTACTTC.

The J gene is TRBJ2-1, the V gene TRBV19; 10 positions agree with TRBD2. This CDR3 comprises 16 residues. Germline trimming cut 6 bases from V and 6 bases from J; bases unmatched to any gene: 11. Germline V gives CDR1 LNHDA, CDR2 SQIVND (reference sequence). The CDR3 region has the DNA TGTGCCAGTAGGAGGACTAGCGGCAACACCCGCAATGAGCAGTTCTTC. The encoded protein is CASRRTSGNTRNEQFF. Variable domain in full (rest from reference TRBV19 and TRBJ2-1): DGGITQSPKYLFRKEGQNVTLSCEQNLNHDAMYWYRQDPGQGLRLIYYSQIVNDFQKGDIAEGYSVSREKKESFPLTVTSAQKNPTAFYLCASRRTSGNTRNEQFFGPGTRLTVL.

The chain carries TRBV27 and TRBJ2-5; 10 nucleotides match TRBD2. The J segment lost 5 bases and the V segment lost 4 bases, leaving 7 bases of the junction unmatched. The CDR3 runs to 15 residues. Germline V gene lookup returns CDR1 MNHEY and CDR2 SMNVEV (reference sequence). For the CDR3, the DNA is TGTGCCAGCAGTTATCAAGCGGGAGGGGGGGAGACCCAGTACTTC. Translating it yields CASSYQAGGGETQYF.

This sequence joins TRBV5-6 and TRBJ2-4; 9 positions match TRBD2. V lost 5 bases to trimming and J lost 0 bases; unmatched junction nucleotides: 3. This CDR3 is built from 15 residues. Per the germline V gene, CDR1 is SGHDT and CDR2 is YYEEEE. The DNA for the CDR3 is TGTGCCAGCAGGAGACTAGCGGAAGCCAAAAACATTCAGTACTTC. Protein product: CASRRLAEAKNIQYF.

The chain carries TRBV7-9 and TRBJ1-1; no firm D call. V was trimmed by 3 bases and J by 1 base, leaving 6 bases between them. The CDR3 covers 13 residues. Germline V gives CDR1 SEHNR, CDR2 FQNEAQ (reference sequence). The CDR3 DNA sequence: TGTGCCAGCAGCTTGTCCCAGAACACTGAAGCTTTCTTT. It is translated as CASSLSQNTEAFF.

This chain joins TRBV10-3 and TRBJ2-3, with TRBD2 identical over 13 bases. Germline loops: CDR1 ENHRY, CDR2 SYGVKD. This CDR3 has 20 amino acids. Unmatched junction bases numbered 11, after V lost 2 bases and J lost 0 bases. The CDR3 spells CAISEIKTSGGTLSTDTQYF. For the CDR3, the DNA is TGTGCCATCAGTGAGATAAAGACTAGCGGGGGGACCCTTAGCACAGATACGCAGTATTTT.

This clone has a single count. This chain joins TRBV19 and TRBJ1-5, with D possibly matching TRBD1 (5 bases). V lost 2 bases to trimming and J lost 2 bases, with 7 bases between them. CDR1 is LNHDA, CDR2 SQIVND, per germline (reference sequence). This CDR3 region has 14 residues. The CDR3 region has the DNA TGTGCCAGTAGTATATTCAGGGGCAATCAGCCCCAGCATTTT. Its protein is CASSIFRGNQPQHF.

The chain joins TRBV3-1 (or the pseudogene TRBV3-2) to TRBJ2-2, with D possibly TRBD2 on 6 matching bases. Per the germline V gene, CDR1 is LGHDT and CDR2 is YNNKEL (reference sequence). Trimming removed 4 bases at V and 5 bases at J, with 8 bases between. This CDR3 is 13 amino acids long. The CDR3 sequence is CASSRRGTGELFF. The CDR3 DNA is TGTGCCAGCAGCCGACGGGGGACCGGGGAGCTGTTTTTT.

This chain uses TRBV5-1 with TRBJ2-5; TRBD2 matches 7 bases. The V segment lost 3 bases and the J segment 5 bases; nucleotides outside the gene matches: 10. The CDR3 is made up of 15 amino acids. Per the germline V gene, CDR1 is SGHRS and CDR2 is YFSETQ. This chain's CDR3 is CASSSLGGGEETQYF. In DNA, the CDR3 is TGCGCCAGCAGCTCTCTGGGCGGGGGAGAGGAGACCCAGTACTTC.

This clone has only a few counts. The chain employs TRBV5-1 and TRBJ2-7; 7 positions match TRBD2. Trimming took 0 bases from V and 0 from J; bases not matched to a gene: 3. Germline V gene sequence: CDR1 SGHRS, CDR2 YFSETQ. The CDR3 covers 15 residues. The CDR3 nucleotides read TGCGCCAGCAGCTTGGCTGGGGGGGTCTCCTACGAGCAGTACTTC. This encodes CASSLAGGVSYEQYF.

This clone was picked up a small number of times. The rearrangement uses TRBV6-5 and TRBJ2-7; 9 bases map to TRBD1. The V gene end was trimmed by 1 base and the J gene end by 6 bases; junction bases not matched to a gene: 7. Germline V gives CDR1 MNHEY, CDR2 SVGAGI. The CDR3 runs 15 residues. CDR3 amino acids: CASSYFGQGSGEQYF. CDR3 DNA sequence: TGTGCCAGCAGTTACTTCGGACAGGGGTCCGGCGAGCAGTACTTC.

CDR3 sequence (DNA): TGTGCCAGCACCTCCCCTATGGGACAGGGATACACTGAAGCTTTCTTT. The encoded protein is CASTSPMGQGYTEAFF. The chain recombines TRBV28 with TRBJ1-1, with 9 bases matching TRBD1. V shed 7 bases, J shed 3 bases, and the junction held 12 bases outside the gene matches. The CDR3 totals 16 residues. The germline CDR1 and CDR2 sequences are MDHEN and SYDVKM.

This clone was observed a few times. The V gene is TRBV19, the J gene TRBJ1-5, with TRBD1 identical over 8 bases. The CDR3 sequence is 13 residues long. The junction had 5 bases not matched to a gene; V was cut back by 7 bases and J by 6 bases. Germline V CDR1 and CDR2: LNHDA, SQIVND (reference sequence). The CDR3 bases are TGTGCCAGTAAAAGGACAGGGATTCAGCCCCAGCATTTT. It is translated as CASKRTGIQPQHF.

The chain combines TRBV7-2 with TRBJ2-7; TRBD1 aligns across 8 bases. Germline V CDR1 and CDR2: SGHTA, FQGNSA. This CDR3 has 14 amino acids. The V segment lost 3 bases and the J segment 4 bases; nucleotides outside the gene matches: 5. The DNA for the CDR3 is TGTGCCAGCAGCTTCGAACAGGGGGAATACGAGCAGTACTTC. Translated: CASSFEQGEYEQYF.